A selection of T cell receptor beta chains follows, all from one sample in a study of shared clonotypes between healthy human individuals. Some clones are missing from TCRdb's copy, which holds only in-frame ones; the method was immunoSEQ multiplex PCR. The repertoire holds about 2.1 million clones, with approximately 92% as singletons. The sequenced sample was naive CD8+ T cells from PBMCs. The receptors derive from a man aged 18 to 35 in good health. Some clones in this sample may be carry-over from other donors' samples. Both conserved end residues are part of each CDR3. D genes are given only for firm matches. Only some rows state a clone size, as once, few, many or a class for expanded clones.

>TRBJ2-1|TRBV27|-|-
CASSLSWDNEQFF
TGTGCCAGCAGTTTATCGTGGGACAATGAGCAGTTCTTC
>TRBJ2-7|TRBV27|-|-
CASSFTFTDYEQYF
TGTGCCAGCAGTTTTACGTTTACCGACTACGAGCAGTACTTC
>TRBJ1-2|TRBV28|-|-
CASTIRPNYGYTF
TGTGCCAGCACGATAAGGCCTAACTATGGCTACACCTTC
>TRBJ2-7|TRBV28|-|-
CASSFVAAYEQYF
TGTGCCAGCAGTTTCGTGGCGGCCTACGAGCAGTACTTC
>TRBJ2-1|TRBV2|TRBD2|-
CASSVRPASGLAGSNEQFF
TGTGCCAGCAGCGTCCGTCCAGCATCGGGACTAGCGGGGTCCAATGAGCAGTTCTTC
>TRBJ2-1|TRBV2|-|-
CASSQRPPPYNEQFF
TGTGCCAGCAGCCAGCGGCCTCCCCCCTACAATGAGCAGTTCTTC
>TRBJ2-6|TRBV21-1|-|once
CASSKMGQGTSGANVLTF
TGTGCCAGCAGCAAAATGGGACAGGGAACGTCTGGGGCCAACGTCCTGACTTTC
>TRBJ2-1|TRBV11-2|TRBD1|once
CASSYPTGVNEQFF
TGTGCCAGCAGCTACCCCACAGGGGTCAATGAGCAGTTCTTC
>TRBJ2-5|TRBV7-3|TRBD1|-
CASSARQGAGETQYF
TGTGCCAGCAGCGCCAGACAGGGGGCCGGGGAGACCCAGTACTTC
>TRBJ1-5|TRBV7-9|-|-
CASSLVGQENQPQHF
TGTGCCAGCAGCTTAGTTGGGCAAGAAAATCAGCCCCAGCATTTT
>TRBJ2-3|TRBV2|TRBD2|-
CASSVAGLARGETDTQYF
TGTGCCAGCAGTGTTGCGGGACTAGCAAGAGGCGAGACAGATACGCAGTATTTT
>TRBJ2-2|TRBV30|TRBD2|-
CAWSVSALIAGGPRTGELFF
TGTGCCTGGAGTGTATCGGCCCTAATAGCGGGAGGGCCGAGGACCGGGGAGCTGTTTTTT
>TRBJ2-2|TRBV9|-|-
CASSPRTGRGTGELFF
TGTGCCAGCAGCCCACGGACAGGGAGGGGCACCGGGGAGCTGTTTTTT
>TRBJ2-7|TRBV5-1|-|-
CASSPIGPSTYEQYF
TGCGCCAGCAGCCCTATCGGTCCGTCGACCTACGAGCAGTACTTC
>TRBJ2-7|TRBV19|-|once
CASSMTALREQYF
TGTGCCAGTAGTATGACAGCCCTTCGCGAGCAGTACTTC
>TRBJ1-5|TRBV28|-|-
CASSFPSNHQPQHF
TGTGCCAGCAGTTTTCCGTCCAATCATCAACCCCAGCATTTT
>TRBJ1-1|TRBV28|-|few
CASSFTTEAFF
TGTGCCAGCAGTTTTACGACTGAAGCTTTCTTT
>TRBJ2-3|TRBV28|-|-
CASSKRVDTQYF
TGTGCCAGCAGCAAAAGGGTCGATACGCAGTATTTT
>TRBJ2-7|TRBV7-8|-|once
CASSHRVQSYEQYF
TGTGCCAGCAGCCACAGGGTACAGAGCTACGAGCAGTACTTC
>TRBJ2-1|TRBV10-3|-|-
CAISELGTPHDNEQFF
TGTGCCATCAGTGAGCTCGGGACCCCCCATGACAATGAGCAGTTCTTC
>TRBJ1-1|TRBV4-1|-|-
CASSPGGLYTEAFF
TGCGCCAGCAGCCCTGGGGGTCTTTATACTGAAGCTTTCTTT
>TRBJ2-7|TRBV6-1|-|-
CASTLLYEQYF
TGTGCCAGCACCCTTCTTTACGAGCAGTACTTC
>TRBJ1-2|TRBV19|-|once
CAKAGGDGYTF
TGTGCCAAGGCGGGGGGTGATGGCTACACCTTC
>TRBJ1-1|TRBV30|-|-
CAWSVQSGNTEAFF
TGTGCCTGGAGTGTACAGTCTGGGAACACTGAAGCTTTCTTT
>TRBJ1-3|TRBV13|TRBD1|-
CASTLNQGASGNTIYF
TGTGCCAGCACCCTAAATCAGGGGGCCTCTGGAAACACCATATATTTT
>TRBJ1-1|TRBV29-1|-|-
CSANRVGMNTEAFF
TGCAGCGCGAACAGGGTGGGGATGAACACTGAAGCTTTCTTT
>TRBJ1-4|TRBV28|-|-
CASSLRLIDGNEKLFF
TGTGCCAGCAGTCTGAGACTGATTGATGGTAATGAAAAACTGTTTTTT
>TRBJ2-3|TRBV7-9|-|-
CASSLGVSGEDTQYF
TGTGCCAGCAGCTTAGGGGTTAGTGGGGAAGATACGCAGTATTTT
>TRBJ1-5|TRBV19|-|-
CASSRDGRDQPQHF
TGTGCCAGTAGTAGGGATGGTAGGGATCAGCCCCAGCATTTT
>TRBJ2-7|TRBV30|-|once
CAWSVPGIGYEQYF
TGTGCCTGGAGTGTACCCGGGATCGGGTACGAGCAGTACTTC
>TRBJ1-5|TRBV7-2|-|-
CASWGKGSSSNQPQHF
TGTGCCAGCTGGGGGAAGGGCAGCAGTAGCAATCAGCCCCAGCATTTT
>TRBJ1-1|TRBV19|-|-
CASSISSARNTEAFF
TGTGCCAGTAGTATTAGTTCAGCCCGAAACACTGAAGCTTTCTTT
>TRBJ2-1|TRBV5-4|-|-
CASSPSGNEQFF
TGTGCCAGCAGCCCCTCTGGGAATGAGCAGTTCTTC
>TRBJ2-3|TRBV2|TRBD1|-
CADLGGQGGTDTQYF
TGTGCCGATTTAGGGGGACAGGGAGGAACAGATACGCAGTATTTT
>TRBJ2-1|TRBV7-9|-|-
CASSSAPYRVAYNEQFF
TGTGCCAGCAGCTCCGCCCCTTACAGGGTAGCCTACAATGAGCAGTTCTTC
>TRBJ2-7|TRBV15|-|-
CATTRIPTRDGSYEQYF
TGTGCCACCACCCGAATCCCAACTAGGGATGGGTCCTACGAGCAGTACTTC
>TRBJ2-5|TRBV25-1|-|-
CASSPTGARGETQYF
TGTGCCAGCAGTCCGACGGGTGCGAGGGGAGAGACCCAGTACTTC
>TRBJ2-2|TRBV7-9|-|-
CASTRKIGELFF
TGTGCCAGCACCCGGAAGATCGGGGAGCTGTTTTTT
>TRBJ1-4|TRBV5-4|-|-
CASSLRRERPTNEKLFF
TGTGCCAGCAGCCTCCGCAGGGAGCGACCAACTAATGAAAAACTGTTTTTT
>TRBJ2-3|TRBV7-8|TRBD2|-
CASSPPGGSRDTQYF
TGTGCCAGCAGCCCTCCGGGGGGTTCAAGGGATACGCAGTATTTT
>TRBJ2-1|TRBV28|TRBD2|-
CASSLAGEAYNEQFF
TGTGCCAGCAGTTTAGCGGGAGAAGCCTACAATGAGCAGTTCTTC
>TRBJ2-1|TRBV5-1|-|-
CASSPGNNEQFF
TGCGCCAGCAGCCCGGGTAACAATGAGCAGTTCTTC
>TRBJ2-7|TRBV28|TRBD1|-
CASSLRGQVQYF
TGTGCCAGCAGTTTGAGGGGGCAGGTTCAGTACTTC
>TRBJ2-4|TRBV9|-|-
CASSETGTKNIQYF
TGTGCCAGCAGCGAGACAGGTACCAAAAACATTCAGTACTTC
>TRBJ2-1|TRBV4-2|-|-
CASSQDRRVGTNEQFF
TGTGCCAGCAGCCAAGACCGGAGGGTCGGGACCAATGAGCAGTTCTTC
>TRBJ1-3|TRBV7-9|TRBD1|-
CASRWTGENTIYF
TGTGCCAGCAGATGGACAGGGGAAAACACCATATATTTT
>TRBJ2-1|TRBV9|-|-
CASSVGVSYNEQFF
TGTGCCAGCAGCGTGGGGGTCTCCTACAATGAGCAGTTCTTC
>TRBJ2-1|TRBV19|TRBD2|-
CASSIGSGLAGGNEQFF
TGTGCCAGTAGTATAGGGTCAGGGCTAGCGGGTGGGAATGAGCAGTTCTTC